This T cell receptor beta chain was obtained from a study of blood T cell repertoires in COVID-19. Whole-study context: Italy, Spain and the United States were the sources of the convalescent and acute COVID-19 samples. T cells, B-cell-depleted T cells, or PBMCs supplied cDNA or gDNA.

Methods used by the authors: Amplification of reference gene primers was used by the study to estimate nucleated cell counts. Data came from immunoSEQ multiplex PCR; TCRdb stores just in-frame clones and leaves some out. The V and J calls and clone size are taken from that table; D and trimming were inferred from the DNA. The sample has 200,000 to 250,000 clones; roughly 83% are singletons. CDR3 length: 14 amino acids. Germline trimming cut 4 bases from V and 9 bases from J; bases unmatched to any gene: 5. Germline-derived CDR1 and CDR2 are SGHTA and FQGNSA. The rearrangement links TRBV7-2 to TRBJ1-6; TRBD1 matches at 8 bases. The TCR originated in a woman in her forties or fifties with acute or convalescent COVID-19. Source material: peripheral blood. The CDR3 here is CASSSGQGLSPLHF. CDR3 in DNA: TGTGCCAGCAGCTCCGGACAGGGACTTTCACCCCTCCACTTT. Combining the CDR3 with reference TRBV7-2 and TRBJ1-6 gives the whole variable domain GAGVSQSPSNKVTEKGKDVELRCDPISGHTALYWYRQSLGQGLEFLIYFQGNSAPDKSGLPSDRFSAERTGGSVSTLTIQRTQQEDSAVYLCASSSGQGLSPLHFGNGTRLTVT.